The T cell receptor beta chain described here comes from a study of shared clonotypes between healthy human individuals. Notes on the study in general: Clonotype sharing among donors was thought likely to change with sequencing depth.

The assay was immunoSEQ multiplex PCR, and TCRdb's table has in-frame clones only and misses some. The sample consists of roughly 2 million clones, about 94% of them appearing once. Regarding this clone: Its cognate antigen is unknown.

CD8 cells classed as naive were CD45RO-negative and positively selected for CCR7, excluding terminally differentiated effector memory CD45RA+ cells. V shed 2 bases and J shed 0 bases, with 10 bases lying between them. CDR1 is GTSNPN, CDR2 SVGIG, per germline (reference sequence). This CDR3 has 14 residues. Sequences were obtained from naive CD8+ T cells sorted from blood. V gene TRBV30 combines with J gene TRBJ1-1, with D tentatively TRBD1 (6 bases). The sequence was collected from a man between 18 and 35 years old in good health. The CDR3 reads CAWSSGTLNTEAFF. The CDR3, as DNA: TGTGCCTGGAGTTCCGGGACACTGAACACTGAAGCTTTCTTT.